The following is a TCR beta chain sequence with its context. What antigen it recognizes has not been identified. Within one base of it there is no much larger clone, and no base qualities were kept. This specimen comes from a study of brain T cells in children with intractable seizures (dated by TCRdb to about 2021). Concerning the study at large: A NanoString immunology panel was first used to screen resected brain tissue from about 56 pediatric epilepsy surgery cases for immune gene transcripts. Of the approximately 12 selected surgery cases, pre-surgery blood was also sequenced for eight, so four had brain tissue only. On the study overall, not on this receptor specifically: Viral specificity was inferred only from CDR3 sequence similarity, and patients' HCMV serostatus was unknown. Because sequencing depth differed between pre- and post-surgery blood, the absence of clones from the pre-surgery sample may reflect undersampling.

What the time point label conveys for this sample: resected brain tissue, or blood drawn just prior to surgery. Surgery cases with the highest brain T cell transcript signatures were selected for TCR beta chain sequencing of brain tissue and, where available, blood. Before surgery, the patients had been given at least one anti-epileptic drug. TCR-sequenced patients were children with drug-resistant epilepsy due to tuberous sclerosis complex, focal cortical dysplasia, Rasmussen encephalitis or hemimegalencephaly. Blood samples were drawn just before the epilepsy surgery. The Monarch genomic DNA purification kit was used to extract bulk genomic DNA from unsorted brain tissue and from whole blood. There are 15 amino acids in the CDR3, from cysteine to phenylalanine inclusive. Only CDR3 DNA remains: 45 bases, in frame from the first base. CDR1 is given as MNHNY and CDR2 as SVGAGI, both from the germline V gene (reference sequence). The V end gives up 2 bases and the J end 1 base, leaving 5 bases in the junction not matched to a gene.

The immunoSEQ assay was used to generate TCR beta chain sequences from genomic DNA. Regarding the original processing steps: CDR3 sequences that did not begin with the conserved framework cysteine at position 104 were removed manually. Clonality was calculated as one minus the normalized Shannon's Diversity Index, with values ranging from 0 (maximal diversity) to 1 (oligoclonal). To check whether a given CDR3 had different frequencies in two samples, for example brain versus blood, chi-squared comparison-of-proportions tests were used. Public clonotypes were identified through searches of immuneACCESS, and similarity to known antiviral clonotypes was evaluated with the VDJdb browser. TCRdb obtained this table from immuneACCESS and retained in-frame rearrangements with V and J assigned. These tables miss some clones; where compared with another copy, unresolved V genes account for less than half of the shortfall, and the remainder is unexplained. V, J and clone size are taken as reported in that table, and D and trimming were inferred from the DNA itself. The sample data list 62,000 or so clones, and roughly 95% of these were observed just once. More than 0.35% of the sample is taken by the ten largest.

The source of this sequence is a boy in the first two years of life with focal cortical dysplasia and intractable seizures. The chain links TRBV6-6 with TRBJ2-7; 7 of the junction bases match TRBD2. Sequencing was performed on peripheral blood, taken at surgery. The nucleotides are TGTGCCAGCAGTTACCCTTCCGGGGGGTCCTACGAGCAGTACTTC. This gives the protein CASSYPSGGSYEQYF.